The 27 T cell receptor beta chains below all came from one sample that was sequenced in a study of cytomegalovirus exposure and HLA in healthy donors. The primer mix had 60 Vbeta and 13 Jbeta primers. The assay was immunoSEQ multiplex PCR, and TCRdb's table has in-frame clones only and misses some. The data contain some 110,000 clones, around 75% of them singletons. Specimen: PBMCs. These receptors were taken from a woman aged 25 to 45 in good health and CMV-seronegative.

In its sample, this clone was seen once. The DNA of the CDR3 is TGTGCCACGTCCCAGGTTCTCACTAATGAAAAACTGTTTTTT. This encodes CATSQVLTNEKLFF. This chain uses TRBV2 with TRBJ1-4, with D unresolved. Germline values: CDR1 SNHLY, CDR2 FYNNEI. V was cut by 10 bases and J by 2 bases, with 14 bases left in between. This CDR3 is 14 amino acids long.

V and J are TRBV4-3 and TRBJ1-6; D is undetermined. CDR3 length: 13 residues. V was shortened by 0 bases and J by 12 bases, with 9 bases between the two germline ends. Germline lookup yields CDR1 LGHNA and CDR2 YSLEER. The CDR3: CASSQDDRGPLHF. The CDR3 nucleotides read TGCGCCAGCAGCCAAGATGACCGGGGACCCCTCCACTTT.

This rearrangement joins TRBV6-5 to TRBJ2-3; 8 nucleotides line up with TRBD2. The germline V gene has CDR1 MNHEY and CDR2 SVGAGI. V trimming: 6 bases; J trimming: 6 bases; junction bases outside the gene matches: 8. The CDR3 sequence is 14 residues long. Here the CDR3 reads CASRERGGRDTQYF. In DNA, the CDR3 is TGTGCCAGCAGGGAACGGGGGGGCCGCGATACGCAGTATTTT.

V is TRBV5-1 and J is TRBJ1-1; unclear D gene. The CDR3 has 14 amino acids. Trimming took off 4 bases at V and 3 bases at J, with 13 bases between the two ends. CDR1 and CDR2 (germline): SGHRS, YFSETQ. The CDR3 reads CASSQGGGYTEAFF. CDR3 DNA: TGCGCCAGCAGCCAAGGAGGAGGGTACACTGAAGCTTTCTTT. The whole variable domain, remainder taken from reference TRBV5-1 and TRBJ1-1, is KAGVTQTPRYLIKTRGQQVTLSCSPISGHRSVSWYQQTPGQGLQFLFEYFSETQRNKGNFPGRFSGRQFSNSRSEMNVSTLELGDSALYLCASSQGGGYTEAFFGQGTRLTVV.

The chain is built from TRBV29-1 and TRBJ2-5; perhaps TRBD1 as D (6 bases). The germline V gene encodes CDR1 SQVTM and CDR2 ANQGSEA. Trimming pared 5 bases from V and 3 bases from J, leaving 16 bases between. This CDR3 comprises 14 residues. CDR3 DNA sequence: TGCAGCGTTTCCGGGACACCGAGGGAAGAGACCCAGTACTTC. Its translation is CSVSGTPREETQYF.

The chain uses TRBV29-1 and TRBJ1-4; D uncertain. Germline loops: CDR1 SQVTM, CDR2 ANQGSEA. Between the trimmed V and J ends, which lost 7 bases and 7 bases, there was a span of 10 bases. The CDR3 contains 11 residues. The CDR3 is CSGRVGEKLFF. DNA for the CDR3: TGCAGCGGGAGGGTTGGTGAAAAACTGTTTTTT. Looking up the rest from reference TRBV29-1 and TRBJ1-4 gives the full variable domain: SAVISQKPSRDICQRGTSLTIQCQVDSQVTMMFWYRQQPGQSLTLIATANQGSEATYESGFVIDKFPISRPNLTFSTLTVSNMSPEDSSIYLCSGRVGEKLFFGSGTQLSVL.

The chain uses TRBV30 and TRBJ2-3; D is perhaps TRBD1 (5 bases). The germline gives CDR1 GTSNPN, CDR2 SVGIG (reference sequence). Trimming removed 0 bases at V and 2 bases at J, with 12 bases between. The CDR3 runs to 15 residues. This CDR3 is CAWSVTLGPTDTQYF. CDR3 nucleotides: TGTGCCTGGAGTGTAACTCTGGGGCCCACAGATACGCAGTATTTT.

The V call is TRBV7-9, the J call TRBJ1-6; the D gene is possibly TRBD1 (5 bases). V dropped 6 bases and J dropped 0 bases, with 12 bases sitting between them. The CDR3 consists of 16 residues. Per the germline V gene, CDR1 is SEHNR and CDR2 is FQNEAQ (reference sequence). CDR3 loop: CASSQGQGSYNSPLHF. As DNA, the CDR3 is TGTGCCAGCAGTCAAGGCCAGGGCTCCTATAATTCACCCCTCCACTTT.

This clone turned up a few times. The V and J genes are TRBV27 and TRBJ1-1; D is possibly TRBD1 (6 bases). The V end was cut by 0 bases, the J end by 9 bases, with 8 bases between. CDR3 size: 12 residues. Germline CDR1 MNHEY, CDR2 SMNVEV (reference sequence). CDR3 coding DNA: TGTGCCAGCAGTTTATCCCAGGGGAAAGCTTTCTTT. Encoded protein: CASSLSQGKAFF.

The J gene is TRBJ1-3, the V gene TRBV2; D remains unclear. Germline values: CDR1 SNHLY, CDR2 FYNNEI. With 4 bases removed from V and 2 bases from J, the gap between germline ends came to 12 bases. This CDR3 is 15 amino acids long. In DNA, the CDR3 is TGTGCCAGCAGTGTGATGGGCATGACTGGAAACACCATATATTTT. This sequence encodes CASSVMGMTGNTIYF. Using reference TRBV2 and TRBJ1-3 for the parts outside the CDR3, the full variable domain is EPEVTQTPSHQVTQMGQEVILRCVPISNHLYFYWYRQILGQKVEFLVSFYNNEISEKSEIFDDQFSVERPDGSNFTLKIRSTKLEDSAMYFCASSVMGMTGNTIYFGEGSWLTVV.

The chain couples TRBV23-1 to TRBJ2-7; D is uncertain. TRBV23-1 is given ORF status, its function remaining uncertain. This CDR3 comprises 15 residues. With 0 bases removed from V and 4 bases from J, the gap between germline ends came to 13 bases. CDR3 sequence (DNA): TGCGCCAGCAGTCAATCTGGCCAGGAAAGGTACGAGCAGTACTTC. Translating gives CASSQSGQERYEQYF.

The chain is built from TRBV10-3 and TRBJ1-2; TRBD1 matches at 8 bases. With V trimmed by 4 bases and J by 8 bases, 15 bases remained unmatched. In germline, CDR1 is ENHRY, CDR2 SYGVKD. This CDR3 contains 16 residues. In DNA, the CDR3 is TGTGCCATCAGTGCTTCGGACAGGGCAGGGGGTCGGGGCTACACCTTC. It encodes CAISASDRAGGRGYTF.

This clone was recorded only once. The chain links TRBV4-2 to TRBJ2-1, with TRBD2 as a possible D gene (6 bases). With 4 bases removed from V and 8 bases from J, the gap between germline ends came to 12 bases. CDR3 length: 13 amino acids. CDR1 and CDR2 from the germline V gene are LGHNA and YNFKEQ. The CDR3, as DNA: TGTGCCAGCAGCCGGGAGGTTAGAGATGAGCAGTTCTTC. This encodes CASSREVRDEQFF.

This sequence joins TRBV11-2 and TRBJ2-5, with 7 bases lining up with TRBD2. V gave up 2 bases and J gave up 6 bases; unmatched junction bases: 12. CDR3 length equals 16 residues. Germline CDR1 SGHAT, CDR2 FQNNGV. CDR3 loop: CASSLFRGRGGKTQYF. In DNA, the CDR3 is TGTGCCAGCAGCTTATTCCGAGGGAGGGGAGGAAAGACCCAGTACTTC.

The V gene is TRBV6-4, the J gene TRBJ2-3; 7 nucleotides match TRBD2. The V gene's germline CDR1 is MRHNA and CDR2 SNTAGT. The V segment lost 4 bases and the J segment 4 bases; nucleotides outside the gene matches: 5. This CDR3 region has 14 residues. The CDR3 loop is CASSGAGEADTQYF. CDR3 in DNA: TGTGCCAGCAGTGGGGCGGGAGAGGCAGATACGCAGTATTTT.

The chain employs TRBV5-1 and TRBJ2-7; 10 bases align to TRBD2. CDR1 and CDR2 from the germline V gene are SGHRS and YFSETQ. This CDR3 has 17 residues. J lost 5 bases, V lost 2 bases, and 13 bases had no gene match. The chain's CDR3 is CASSLVPASGSFHEQYF. The CDR3 DNA sequence: TGCGCCAGCAGCTTAGTTCCGGCTAGCGGGAGTTTCCACGAGCAGTACTTC.

This clone was detected a few times. The chain uses TRBV9 and TRBJ2-7, with D unresolved. V lost 2 bases to trimming and J lost 6 bases, with 6 bases between them. CDR3 length: 11 residues. The germline V gene has CDR1 SGDLS and CDR2 YYNGEE. The chain's CDR3 is CASSVRSEQYF. DNA of the CDR3: TGTGCCAGCAGCGTCAGGTCCGAGCAGTACTTC. Supplemented by reference TRBV9 and TRBJ2-7, the full variable domain reads DSGVTQTPKHLITATGQRVTLRCSPRSGDLSVYWYQQSLDQGLQFLIQYYNGEERAKGNILERFSAQQFPDLHSELNLSSLELGDSALYFCASSVRSEQYFGPGTRLTVT.

V and J are TRBV27 and TRBJ2-7; a possible D gene is TRBD1 (5 bases). This CDR3 spans 14 amino acids. The V gene lost 4 bases and the J gene lost 4 bases, with 14 bases spanning the gap. Germline CDR1 reads MNHEY; CDR2 reads SMNVEV (reference sequence). In DNA form, the CDR3 reads TGTGCCAGCAGTTCCCTCGACAGCAGATACGAGCAGTACTTC. Translated: CASSSLDSRYEQYF.

This sequence joins TRBV9 and TRBJ1-2, with a possible D match to TRBD1 (6 bases). V gave up 4 bases and J gave up 6 bases, with 16 bases separating them. The germline gives CDR1 SGDLS, CDR2 YYNGEE. The CDR3 runs 14 residues. The CDR3 sequence: CASSYPTGTDGYTF. CDR3 bases: TGTGCCAGCAGCTACCCCACAGGGACGGATGGCTACACCTTC.

The rearrangement links TRBV7-8 to TRBJ2-7; TRBD2 is a possible D gene (5 bases). This CDR3 has 12 amino acids. V was pared by 1 base and J by 7 bases, with 8 bases between. Germline V gene data show CDR1 as SGHVS and CDR2 as FQNEAQ. The CDR3, as DNA: TGTGCCAGCAGCTTAGGAGGGCGAGAGCAGTACTTC. The encoded protein is CASSLGGREQYF.

This clone showed up just once. V gene TRBV30 combines with J gene TRBJ1-1; 8 nucleotides match TRBD1. The CDR3 extends over 13 amino acids. V was pared by 4 bases and J by 0 bases, with 1 base of the junction left unmatched. Germline CDR1 reads GTSNPN; CDR2 reads SVGIG (reference sequence). The CDR3 is CAWKGQVNTEAFF. CDR3 coding DNA: TGTGCCTGGAAGGGACAGGTGAACACTGAAGCTTTCTTT.

The chain carries TRBV15 and TRBJ1-2, with D unresolved. The V gene lost 1 base and the J gene lost 5 bases, with 14 bases spanning the gap. There are 15 residues in the CDR3. CDR1 is LNHNV and CDR2 is YYDKDF in the germline V gene (reference sequence). Here the CDR3 reads CATSRVGITVYGYTF. Written as DNA, the CDR3 is TGTGCCACCAGCAGAGTGGGTATAACAGTTTATGGCTACACCTTC.

This sequence joins TRBV30 and TRBJ1-1; D is perhaps TRBD1 (6 bases). CDR1 is GTSNPN and CDR2 is SVGIG in the germline V gene (reference sequence). This CDR3 comprises 14 residues. Trimming cost V 3 bases and J 5 bases, with 16 bases left between them. CDR3 sequence (DNA): TGTGCCTGGAGCCAGCAGGGAGGGGGAACTGAAGCTTTCTTT. Residues: CAWSQQGGGTEAFF.

The chain joins TRBV5-5 to TRBJ2-7; TRBD2 matches 10 bases. The V segment lost 2 bases and the J segment 1 base; nucleotides outside the gene matches: 9. CDR1 and CDR2 from the germline V gene are SGHKS and YYEKEE (reference sequence). The CDR3 consists of 17 residues. Here the CDR3 DNA reads TGTGCCAGCAGCTTCAGGAAGGCTAGCGGGAGATCCTACGAGCAGTACTTC. Translation gives CASSFRKASGRSYEQYF.

This clone has more than one count but fewer than ten. The rearrangement joins TRBV6-5 to TRBJ1-2, with D tentatively TRBD1 (5 bases). Germline loops: CDR1 MNHEY, CDR2 SVGAGI. CDR3 length equals 15 residues. V lost 6 bases and J 7 bases, leaving 21 bases between the germline ends. CDR3 sequence (DNA): TGTGCCAGCAGGCTAGAGGGTACGGGGGGTTTTGGCTACACCTTC. It specifies CASRLEGTGGFGYTF.

This chain joins TRBV6-1 and TRBJ1-2; D call uncertain. V gave up 2 bases and J gave up 9 bases, with 22 bases separating them. This CDR3 is 16 amino acids long. CDR1 and CDR2 from the germline V gene are MNHNS and SASEGT. The CDR3 spells CASSEFPDLGFMRYTF. The CDR3 nucleotides are TGTGCCAGCAGTGAATTCCCGGACTTGGGATTTATGCGCTACACCTTC.

The chain links TRBV15 to TRBJ2-2, with TRBD2 identical over 7 bases. This CDR3 contains 17 residues. With 2 bases clipped from V and 6 bases from J, the junction kept 12 bases outside the gene matches. The germline V gene has CDR1 LNHNV and CDR2 YYDKDF (reference sequence). CDR3 sequence (DNA): TGTGCCACCAGCAGAAACCCAGCGGGATTGGTAGCCGGGGAGCTGTTTTTT. Protein product: CATSRNPAGLVAGELFF.